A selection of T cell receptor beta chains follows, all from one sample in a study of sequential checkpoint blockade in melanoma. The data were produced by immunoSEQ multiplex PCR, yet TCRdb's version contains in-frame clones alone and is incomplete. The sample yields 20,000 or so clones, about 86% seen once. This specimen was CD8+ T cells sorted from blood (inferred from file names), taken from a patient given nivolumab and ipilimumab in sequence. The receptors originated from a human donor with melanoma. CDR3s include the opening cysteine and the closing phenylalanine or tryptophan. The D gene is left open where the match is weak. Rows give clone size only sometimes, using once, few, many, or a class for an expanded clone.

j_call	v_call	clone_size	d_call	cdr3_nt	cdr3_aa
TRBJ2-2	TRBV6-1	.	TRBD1	TGTGCCAGCAGTGAGTTACAGGGGGGAAGAGCGAACACCGGGGAGCTGTTTTTT	CASSELQGGRANTGELFF
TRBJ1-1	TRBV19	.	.	TGTGCCAGTAGTATAGATCTAGAATACACTGAAGCTTTCTTT	CASSIDLEYTEAFF
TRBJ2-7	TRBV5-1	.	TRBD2	TGCGCCAGCAGCTTGGGGCTAGCGGCAGGTGGGGAGCAGTACTTC	CASSLGLAAGGEQYF
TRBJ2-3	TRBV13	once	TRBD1	TGTGCCAGCAGCTCCAGGGACAGAACAGATACGCAGTATTTT	CASSSRDRTDTQYF
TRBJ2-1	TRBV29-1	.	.	TGCAGCGCTCCCTTACACGGGAATGAGCAGTTCTTC	CSAPLHGNEQFF
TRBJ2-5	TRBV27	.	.	TGTGCCAGCAGTTTAAGCGGCCAAGAGACCCAGTACTTC	CASSLSGQETQYF
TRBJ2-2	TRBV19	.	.	TGTGCCAGTAGTATCTTGAGGGACGGGGAGCTGTTTTTT	CASSILRDGELFF
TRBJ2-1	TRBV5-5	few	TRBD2	TGTGCCAGCAGCCCCGGGACTAGCGGGAGCTACAATGAGCAGTTCTTC	CASSPGTSGSYNEQFF
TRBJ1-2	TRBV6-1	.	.	TGTGCCAGCAGTGAAGACAGACTATATGGCTACACCTTC	CASSEDRLYGYTF
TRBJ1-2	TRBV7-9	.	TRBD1	TGTGCCAGCAGCTTGGACAGGGGCAGTGGCTACACCTTC	CASSLDRGSGYTF
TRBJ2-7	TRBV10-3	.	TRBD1	TGTGCCATCGGGGAACGACAGGGGGCCTACGAGCAGTACTTC	CAIGERQGAYEQYF
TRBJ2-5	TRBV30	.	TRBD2	TGTGCCTGGAGTGTAGGAGCGGGGAAAGAGACCCAGTACTTC	CAWSVGAGKETQYF
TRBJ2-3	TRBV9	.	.	TGTGCCAGCAGCGATTGGGGTAGCGGCAGCACAGATACGCAGTATTTT	CASSDWGSGSTDTQYF
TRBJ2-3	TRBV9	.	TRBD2	TGTGCCAGCAGCCCCTCCCCCTTAGCGGGGAGCACAGATACGCAGTATTTT	CASSPSPLAGSTDTQYF
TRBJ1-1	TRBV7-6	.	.	TGTGCCAGCAGCTTGGCAAGGGTCCCGGCCTCTCGAGGGACTGAAGCTTTCTTT	CASSLARVPASRGTEAFF
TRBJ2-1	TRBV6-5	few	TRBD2	TGTGCCAGCAGTTACTTAGCGGGGGTTCAAAGTGAGCAGTTCTTC	CASSYLAGVQSEQFF
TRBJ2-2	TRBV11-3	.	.	TGTGCCAGCAGCTTACTAGATAACACCGGGGAGCTGTTTTTT	CASSLLDNTGELFF
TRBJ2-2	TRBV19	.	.	TGTGCCAGTAAAATAGCGTCGAACACCGGGGAGCTGTTTTTT	CASKIASNTGELFF
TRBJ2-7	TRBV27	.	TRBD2	TGTGCCACGGCTAGCGGGGCTTTCTACGAGCAGTACTTC	CATASGAFYEQYF
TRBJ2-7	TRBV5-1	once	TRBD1	TGCGCCAGCAGCTTAGATGGGACAGTCTACGAGCAGTACTTC	CASSLDGTVYEQYF
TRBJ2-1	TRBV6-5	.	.	TGTGCCAGCAGTGCCCAGGGATTCTCCTACAATGAGCAGTTCTTC	CASSAQGFSYNEQFF
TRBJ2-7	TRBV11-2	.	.	TGTGCCAGCAGCTTAGGCGTAGATTACGAGCAGTACTTC	CASSLGVDYEQYF
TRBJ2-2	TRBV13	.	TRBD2	TGTGCCAGCGGACCGGGAGGGGCGAACACCGGGGAGCTGTTTTTT	CASGPGGANTGELFF
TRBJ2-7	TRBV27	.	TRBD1	TGTGCCAGCAGTTTAGCGGGACAGGCCAGCTCCTACGAGCAGTACTTC	CASSLAGQASSYEQYF
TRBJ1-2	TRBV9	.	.	TGTGCCAGCAGCGTAGGACAGCTAGATGGCTACACCTTC	CASSVGQLDGYTF
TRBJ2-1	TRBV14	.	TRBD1	TGTGCCAGCAGCCATCGAATCGGACAGGGCTCCTACAATGAGCAGTTCTTC	CASSHRIGQGSYNEQFF
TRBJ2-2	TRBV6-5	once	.	TGTGCCAGCGGGCAAGGCACCGGGGAGCTGTTTTTT	CASGQGTGELFF
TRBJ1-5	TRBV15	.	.	TGTGCCACCAGCAGCGCGTCGGGGCCCCAGCATTTT	CATSSASGPQHF
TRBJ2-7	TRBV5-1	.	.	TGCGCCAGTGGGGTCGGGGGTTTGAACGAGCAGTACTTC	CASGVGGLNEQYF
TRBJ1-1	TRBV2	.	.	TGTGCCAGCAGTGGCCGGGAAATGACTGAAGCTTTCTTT	CASSGREMTEAFF
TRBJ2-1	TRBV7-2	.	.	TGTGCCAGCAGCTTAAGTGGGGGGAGAGGGACCTACAATGAGCAGTTCTTC	CASSLSGGRGTYNEQFF
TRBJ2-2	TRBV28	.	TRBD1	TGTGCCAGCAGCCCCCAGGGGGACACCGGGGAGCTGTTTTTT	CASSPQGDTGELFF
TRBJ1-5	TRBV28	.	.	TGTGCCACGATGGGGGGGCGCTCCCATCAGCCCCAGCATTTT	CATMGGRSHQPQHF
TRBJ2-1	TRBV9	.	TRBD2	TGTGCCAGCAGCTCAACCGGGGGGGAACACAATGAGCAGTTCTTC	CASSSTGGEHNEQFF
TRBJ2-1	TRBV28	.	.	TGTGCCAGCAGTTTTGGGCAGGGGTACCGTGAGCAGTTCTTC	CASSFGQGYREQFF
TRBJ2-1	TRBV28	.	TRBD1	TGTGCCAGCAGTTTTACAGGGGGCTCGAATGAGCAGTTCTTC	CASSFTGGSNEQFF
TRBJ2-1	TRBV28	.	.	TGTGCCAGCAGTTTAGCTCAGTGGGCTGAGCAGTTCTTC	CASSLAQWAEQFF
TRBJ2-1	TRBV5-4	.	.	TGTGCCAGCAGCTTGGAGGTAGCGTCCTACAATGAGCAGTTCTTC	CASSLEVASYNEQFF
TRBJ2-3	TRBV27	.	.	TGTGCCAGCAGTTTCCGGTCCAGGGGCGATACGCAGTATTTT	CASSFRSRGDTQYF